This T cell receptor beta chain was documented in a study of cytomegalovirus exposure and HLA in healthy donors. Findings of the study overall: As a later analysis showed, several of the most significant clusters appeared to be linked to common viral pathogens. Highly shared variants forming one cluster were likely a sequencing artifact.

13 Jbeta primers and 60 Vbeta primers were used for the PCR. Method: immunoSEQ multiplex PCR; TCRdb's copy keeps in-frame clones and lacks some. The data contain about 98,000 clones, around 74% of them singletons. A few counts support this clone. Antigen specificity is unknown. Between the trimmed V and J ends, which lost 6 bases and 9 bases, there was a span of 20 bases. Germline V CDR1 and CDR2: MNHNS, SASEGT. The CDR3 extends over 14 amino acids. This clonotype was sampled from a male donor in good health and CMV-seronegative. This rearrangement joins TRBV6-1 to TRBJ1-2, with D tentatively TRBD1 (5 bases). Source material: PBMCs. CDR3 coding DNA: TGTGCCAGCAGCAGCACAGGCACAGGCGGCCGCTACACCTTC. It is translated as CASSSTGTGGRYTF.